These 8 T cell receptor beta chains came from one sample sequenced in a study of cytomegalovirus exposure and HLA in healthy donors. The study ran its PCR with 60 Vbeta and 13 Jbeta primers. Produced via immunoSEQ multiplex PCR; TCRdb's table is partial and in-frame only. The table records 100,000 or so clones, nearly 15% of them present only once. Sequenced: PBMCs. These receptors came from a female donor in good health and CMV-seronegative.

This clone was picked up a small number of times. The chain carries TRBV28 and TRBJ2-7; TRBD2 matches at 10 bases. The germline gives CDR1 MDHEN, CDR2 SYDVKM. The V gene end was trimmed by 5 bases and the J gene end by 4 bases; junction bases not matched to a gene: 8. This CDR3 has 15 amino acids. In DNA, the CDR3 is TGTGCCAGCAGTACCTCTAGCGGGAGACATTACGAGCAGTACTTC. Protein sequence: CASSTSSGRHYEQYF.

CDR3 region: CASRGQGKEKLFF. The CDR3 DNA sequence: TGTGCCAGCAGGGGACAGGGTAAAGAAAAACTGTTTTTT. The chain joins TRBV2 to TRBJ1-4; 9 positions agree with TRBD1. This CDR3 is 13 amino acids long. The trim removed 6 bases at V and 8 bases at J, leaving 4 bases unmatched. Germline assignment: CDR1 SNHLY and CDR2 FYNNEI.

The chain links TRBV7-3 to TRBJ2-1; TRBD2 aligns across 10 bases. The CDR3 spans 15 residues. Trimming cost V 1 base and J 6 bases; bases outside gene matches: 3. From germline, CDR1 is SGHTA and CDR2 FQGTGA. This CDR3 is CASSLSASGGNEQFF. CDR3 coding DNA: TGTGCCAGCAGCTTAAGCGCTAGCGGGGGCAATGAGCAGTTCTTC. The full variable domain, completed using reference TRBV7-3 and TRBJ2-1, is GAGVSQTPSNKVTEKGKYVELRCDPISGHTALYWYRQSLGQGPEFLIYFQGTGAADDSGLPNDRFFAVRPEGSVSTLKIQRTERGDSAVYLCASSLSASGGNEQFFGPGTRLTVL.

The chain is built from TRBV30 and TRBJ1-2; TRBD1 agrees at 8 bases. This CDR3 contains 13 residues. Germline V gene sequence: CDR1 GTSNPN, CDR2 SVGIG (reference sequence). Trimming took 2 bases from V and 5 from J; bases not matched to a gene: 4. The CDR3 is CAWSRDRPYGYTF. The CDR3 DNA sequence: TGTGCCTGGAGTCGGGACAGGCCGTATGGCTACACCTTC.

This clone turned up a few times. The rearrangement uses TRBV7-2 and TRBJ2-7; 9 positions agree with TRBD2. Germline-derived CDR1 and CDR2 are SGHTA and FQGNSA. This CDR3 is built from 16 residues. V shed 5 bases and J 7 bases; nucleotides not matched to a gene: 15. CDR3 residues: CASSPPRTSANREQYF. The CDR3 bases are TGTGCCAGCAGCCCCCCACGGACTAGCGCAAATCGTGAGCAGTACTTC.

CDR3: CASSYRGWNGYTF. In nucleotides, the CDR3 is TGTGCCAGCAGTTATAGGGGATGGAATGGCTACACCTTC. The genes are TRBV6-5 and TRBJ1-2; possible D gene TRBD1, 5 bases. The V gene lost 3 bases and the J gene lost 6 bases, with 11 bases spanning the gap. The length of the CDR3 is 13 residues. Per germline, CDR1 MNHEY and CDR2 SVGAGI.

This clone came up a few times. V is TRBV19 and J is TRBJ2-1; the D gene is possibly TRBD1 (6 bases). Trimming left V 5 bases short and J 8 bases short, with 13 bases between. Germline V CDR1 and CDR2: LNHDA, SQIVND (reference sequence). The CDR3 runs 13 residues. The CDR3 DNA follows: TGTGCCAGTAGTGCGTTCAGGGGCTATGAGCAGTTCTTC. Encoded protein: CASSAFRGYEQFF.

The V call is TRBV9, the J call TRBJ1-2; 8 bases are a match to TRBD1. The junction had 5 bases not matched to a gene; V was cut back by 6 bases and J by 7 bases. This CDR3 has 12 residues. Germline-derived CDR1 and CDR2 are SGDLS and YYNGEE. Written as DNA, the CDR3 is TGTGCCAGCAACTCCGACAGGGGTGGCTACACCTTC. This codes for CASNSDRGGYTF. Variable domain in full (rest from reference TRBV9 and TRBJ1-2): DSGVTQTPKHLITATGQRVTLRCSPRSGDLSVYWYQQSLDQGLQFLIQYYNGEERAKGNILERFSAQQFPDLHSELNLSSLELGDSALYFCASNSDRGGYTFGSGTRLTVV.